Shown below are 2 T cell receptor beta chains from a single sample sequenced in a study of cytomegalovirus exposure and HLA in healthy donors (dated by TCRdb to about 2017). The library relied on the immunoSEQ multiplex PCR assay. TCRdb carries this immuneACCESS record with in-frame sequences only. Its versions omit some clonotypes, under half of them owing to an unresolved V gene in the studies checked, with the rest unexplained. The sample contains roughly 120,000 clones, around nine tenths of them found a single time. The leading ten clones occupy less than 4.5% of the sample. Sequenced sample: PBMCs. Receptors were obtained from a man between 18 and 29 years old in good health and CMV-seropositive.

The J gene is TRBJ1-4, the V gene TRBV5-6; D is unclear. CDR1 is SGHDT, CDR2 YYEEEE, per germline. CDR3 length: 14 residues. The V end lost 7 bases, the J end lost 6 bases, and 16 bases lay between the germline ends. Here the CDR3 DNA reads TGTGCCAGCGCGACCGGGGTAATGGATGAAAAACTGTTTTTT. Translated, it gives CASATGVMDEKLFF.

This chain connects TRBV6-6 to TRBJ2-3, with TRBD2 identical over 9 bases. V was pared by 3 bases and J by 7 bases, with 11 bases of the junction left unmatched. The CDR3 loop spans 16 amino acids. The germline V gene has CDR1 MNHNY and CDR2 SVGAGI (reference sequence). CDR3 nucleotides: TGTGCCAGCAGTTATACCAGGCGGCGGGGGGGTAATACGCAGTATTTT. As protein: CASSYTRRRGGNTQYF.